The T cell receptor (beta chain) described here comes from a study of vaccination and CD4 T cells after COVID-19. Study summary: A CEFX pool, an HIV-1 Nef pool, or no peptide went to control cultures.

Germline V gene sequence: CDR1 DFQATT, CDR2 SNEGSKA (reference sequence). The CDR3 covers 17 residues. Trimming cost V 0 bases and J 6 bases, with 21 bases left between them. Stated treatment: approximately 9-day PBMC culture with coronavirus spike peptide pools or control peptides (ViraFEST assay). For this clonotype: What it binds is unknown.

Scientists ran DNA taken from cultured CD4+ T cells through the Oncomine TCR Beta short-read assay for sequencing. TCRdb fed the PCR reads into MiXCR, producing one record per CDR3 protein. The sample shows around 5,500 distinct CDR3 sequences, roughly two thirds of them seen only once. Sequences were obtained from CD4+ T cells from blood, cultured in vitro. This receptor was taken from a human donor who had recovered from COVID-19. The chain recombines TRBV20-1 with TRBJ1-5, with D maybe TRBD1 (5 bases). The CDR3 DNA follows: TGCAGTGCTAGAGATCGGGGCGGGGGAAGAGGTCGTCAGCCCCAGCATTTT. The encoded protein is CSARDRGGGRGRQPQHF.